This T cell receptor beta chain was recovered during a study of molecular identifiers for immune sequencing clone quantification. This clonotype was detected ten times or more. Its antigen is not known. Previously described methods and listed TCR primers were used for bulk TCR libraries. TCRdb re-called the PCR reads with MiXCR, one entry per CDR3 protein. The sample carries 79,000 or so distinct CDR3 sequences, about 23% recorded once. V lost 3 bases to trimming and J lost 4 bases; unmatched junction nucleotides: 4. The germline V gene has CDR1 SNHLY and CDR2 FYNNEI. The CDR3 extends over 14 amino acids. Findings and caveats of the study: Spiked-in Jurkat TCR RNA corresponding to one cell was reported as detectable against more than 950,000 naive cells.

The TCR sequence derives from a human donor in good health. Some libraries in this study had Jurkat cell RNA spiked in. The chain joins TRBV2 to TRBJ1-2, with 8 positions matching TRBD1. Input material: naive CD8+ T cells from blood, with Jurkat cell RNA spiked in. The subset here: FACS-sorted CD8+CD4-CCR7+CD45RA+ naive T cells. This chain's CDR3 is CASSDLDRAYGYTF. The CDR3 DNA is TGTGCCAGCAGTGATTTGGACAGGGCCTATGGCTACACCTTC.